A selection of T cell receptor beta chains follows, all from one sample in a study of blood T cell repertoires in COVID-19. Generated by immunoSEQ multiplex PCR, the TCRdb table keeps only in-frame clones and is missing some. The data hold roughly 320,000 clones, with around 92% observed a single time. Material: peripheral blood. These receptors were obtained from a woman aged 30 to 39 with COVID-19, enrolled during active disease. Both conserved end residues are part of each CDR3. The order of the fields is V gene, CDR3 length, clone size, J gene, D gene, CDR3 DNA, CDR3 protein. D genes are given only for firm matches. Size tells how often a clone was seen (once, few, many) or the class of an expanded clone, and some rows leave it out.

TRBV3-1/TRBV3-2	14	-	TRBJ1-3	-	TGTGCCAGCAGCCAGTTTGGAGCTGGAAACACCATATATTTT	CASSQFGAGNTIYF
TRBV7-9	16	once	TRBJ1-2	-	TGTGCCAGCAGCTCCCTATTACAGGGATACCAAGATGGCTACACCTTC	CASSSLLQGYQDGYTF
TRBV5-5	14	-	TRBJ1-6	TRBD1	TGTGCCAGCAGCATCGGAACAGGGGAATCACCCCTCCACTTT	CASSIGTGESPLHF
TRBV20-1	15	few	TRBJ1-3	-	TGCAGTGCTAGTGCTGGGGGGGTGGCGGGTGACACCATATATTTT	CSASAGGVAGDTIYF
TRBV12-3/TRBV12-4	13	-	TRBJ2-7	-	TGTGCCAGCAGTTTGCGGGACAGTTCCGAGCAGTACTTC	CASSLRDSSEQYF
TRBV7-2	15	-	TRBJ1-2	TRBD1	TGTGCCAGCAGCTTCGACAGGGGAAGGAGATATGGCTACACCTTC	CASSFDRGRRYGYTF
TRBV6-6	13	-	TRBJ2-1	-	TGTGCCAGCAGTTACGAGTTTCCGCATGAGCAGTTCTTC	CASSYEFPHEQFF
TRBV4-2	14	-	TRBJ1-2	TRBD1	TGTGCCAGCAGCCCGGGACAGGGTGACTATGGCTACACCTTC	CASSPGQGDYGYTF
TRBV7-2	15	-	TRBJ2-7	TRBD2	TGTGCCAGCAGCTTAGCGGCTAGCGGGGGCTACGAGCAGTACTTC	CASSLAASGGYEQYF
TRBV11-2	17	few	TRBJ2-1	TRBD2	TGTGCCAGCAGTCCTCTTCTAGAGCGGGGGGGCCGCAATGAGCAGTTCTTC	CASSPLLERGGRNEQFF
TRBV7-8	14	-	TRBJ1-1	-	TGTGCCAGCAGCCCCTCAGGACAGACCACTGAAGCTTTCTTT	CASSPSGQTTEAFF
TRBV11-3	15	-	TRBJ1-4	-	TGTGCCAGCAGCAGAGGAGGCCAGACTAATGAAAAACTGTTTTTT	CASSRGGQTNEKLFF
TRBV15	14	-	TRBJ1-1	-	TGTGCCACCAGCAGAGGACAGATGAACACTGAAGCTTTCTTT	CATSRGQMNTEAFF
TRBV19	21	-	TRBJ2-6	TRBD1	TGTGCCAGTAGTATAGTTGACAGGGGGCTTAACCATCTCTCTGGGGCCAACGTCCTGACTTTC	CASSIVDRGLNHLSGANVLTF
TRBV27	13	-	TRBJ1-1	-	TGTGCCAGCAGTTTTACAGTCAACACTGAAGCTTTCTTT	CASSFTVNTEAFF
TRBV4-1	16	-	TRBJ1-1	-	TGCGCCAGCAGCCAAGGGCAGTTGACTGTGAACACTGAAGCTTTCTTT	CASSQGQLTVNTEAFF
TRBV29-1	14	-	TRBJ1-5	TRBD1	TGCAGCGTTACGACAGGGAATAGCAATCAGCCCCAGCATTTT	CSVTTGNSNQPQHF
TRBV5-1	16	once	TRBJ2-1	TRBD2	TGCGCCAGCAGCTTAACTAGCGTAAGCCCCTACAATGAGCAGTTCTTC	CASSLTSVSPYNEQFF
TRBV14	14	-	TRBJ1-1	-	TGTGCCAGCAGCCCCATCCGGGTGGGCACTGAAGCTTTCTTT	CASSPIRVGTEAFF
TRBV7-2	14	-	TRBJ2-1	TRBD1	TGTGCCAGCAGCAAGTCCACAGGGGCCAATGAGCAGTTCTTC	CASSKSTGANEQFF
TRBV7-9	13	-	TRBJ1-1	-	TGTGCCAGCCGAGTTCAGGAGAACACTGAAGCTTTCTTT	CASRVQENTEAFF
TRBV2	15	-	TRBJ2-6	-	TGTGCCTCCGGCGCTAGCCTACAGGGGGCCAACGTCCTGACTTTC	CASGASLQGANVLTF
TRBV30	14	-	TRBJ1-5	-	TGTGCCTGGAGCGCCTTGTCCCAGAATCAGCCCCAGCATTTT	CAWSALSQNQPQHF
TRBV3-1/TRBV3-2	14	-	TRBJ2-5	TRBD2	TGTGCCAGCAGCCCCCGGGGGGGGTTTGAGACCCAGTACTTC	CASSPRGGFETQYF
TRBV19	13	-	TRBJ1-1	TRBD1	TGTGCCAGTAGTATAGCTGGGACAGGGGGAGGATTCTTT	CASSIAGTGGGFF